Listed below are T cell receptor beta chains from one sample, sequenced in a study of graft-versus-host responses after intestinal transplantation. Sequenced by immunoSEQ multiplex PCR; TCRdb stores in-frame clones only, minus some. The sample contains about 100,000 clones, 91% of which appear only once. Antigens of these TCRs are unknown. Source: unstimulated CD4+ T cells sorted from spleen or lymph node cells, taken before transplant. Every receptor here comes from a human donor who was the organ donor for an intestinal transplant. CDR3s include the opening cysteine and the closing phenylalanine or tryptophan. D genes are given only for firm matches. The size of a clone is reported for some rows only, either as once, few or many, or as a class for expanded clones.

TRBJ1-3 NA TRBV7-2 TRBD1 CASSPSTGMTIYF TGTGCCAGCAGCCCCTCGACAGGGATGACCATATATTTT
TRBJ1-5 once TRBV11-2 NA CASSPGSGINQPQHF TGTGCCAGCAGCCCCGGCTCGGGTATCAATCAGCCCCAGCATTTT
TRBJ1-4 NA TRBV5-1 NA CASSLRAGIEKLFF TGCGCCAGCAGCTTGAGGGCCGGGATTGAAAAACTGTTTTTT
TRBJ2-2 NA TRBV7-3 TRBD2 CASRKGLQNTGELFF TGTGCCAGCAGGAAGGGACTACAGAACACCGGGGAGCTGTTTTTT
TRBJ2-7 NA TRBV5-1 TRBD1 CASNTGGVYYEQYF TGCGCCAGCAATACAGGGGGCGTCTACTACGAGCAGTACTTC
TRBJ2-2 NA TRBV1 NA CTSSQDPVHTGELFF TGCACCAGCAGCCAAGATCCAGTGCACACCGGGGAGCTGTTTTTT
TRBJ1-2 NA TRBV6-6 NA CASSYGVRYGYTF TGTGCCAGCAGTTACGGAGTCCGCTATGGCTACACCTTC
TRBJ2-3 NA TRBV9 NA CASSVDHRDTQYF TGTGCCAGCAGCGTAGACCACAGGGATACGCAGTATTTT
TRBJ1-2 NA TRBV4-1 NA CASSQGLQGPYGYTF TGCGCCAGCAGCCAAGGGCTACAGGGACCCTATGGCTACACCTTC
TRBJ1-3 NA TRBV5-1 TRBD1 CASSQIPGQGAGNTIYF TGCGCCAGCAGCCAAATCCCGGGACAGGGGGCGGGAAACACCATATATTTT
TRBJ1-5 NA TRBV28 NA CASSLIVQPQHF TGTGCCAGCAGTTTAATAGTTCAGCCCCAGCATTTT